This T cell receptor (beta chain) emerged from a study of blood T cell repertoires in COVID-19. The Seattle patients joined while their infection was active and were tracked longitudinally afterward. Libraries were prepared by immunoSEQ multiplex PCR; TCRdb keeps only in-frame clonotypes and omits some of them. The sample comprises some 200,000 clones, 80% to 90% of which are singletons, and more than 9% rests with the top ten. V gave up 0 bases and J gave up 4 bases; unmatched junction bases: 6. The CDR3 consists of 15 residues. CDR1 and CDR2 from the germline V gene are SGHRS and YFSETQ. The material sequenced was peripheral blood. The genes are TRBV5-1 and TRBJ1-1; 7 nucleotides align to TRBD1. The origin of this receptor is a woman aged 80 or over with COVID-19, enrolled during active disease. DNA for the CDR3: TGCGCCAGCAGCTTGGGAGGGGGCGTAGCCACTGAAGCTTTCTTT. The encoded protein is CASSLGGGVATEAFF.